The rows below give T cell receptor beta chains drawn from one sample of a study of blood T cell repertoires in COVID-19. Sequencing was performed with immunoSEQ multiplex PCR; in TCRdb, only in-frame clones are kept and a portion is missing. The sample consists of 110,000 or so clones, over 80% of them appearing once. The source material was peripheral blood. Receptors originate from an older woman with acute or convalescent COVID-19. Both conserved end residues are part of each CDR3. Each record gives: clone size, V gene, J gene, D gene, CDR3 protein, CDR3 DNA. D genes are given only for firm matches. Where a row states a size, it is once, few, many or the class of an expanded clone; other rows omit it.

abundance: -
v_gene: TRBV4-1
j_gene: TRBJ1-2
d_gene: TRBD1
CDR3aa: CASSPTSDRGGGYTF
CDR3nt: TGCGCCAGCAGCCCCACCTCCGACAGGGGCGGCGGCTACACCTTC

abundance: -
v_gene: TRBV27
j_gene: TRBJ1-5
d_gene: -
CDR3aa: CASRAGGNQPQHF
CDR3nt: TGTGCCAGCAGAGCAGGGGGCAATCAGCCCCAGCATTTT

abundance: -
v_gene: TRBV2
j_gene: TRBJ1-1
d_gene: -
CDR3aa: CASGNGRASEAFF
CDR3nt: TGTGCCAGCGGTAACGGGAGGGCCTCTGAAGCTTTCTTT

abundance: -
v_gene: TRBV20-1
j_gene: TRBJ2-1
d_gene: -
CDR3aa: CSASQKPEQFF
CDR3nt: TGCAGTGCTTCCCAGAAACCTGAGCAGTTCTTC

abundance: -
v_gene: TRBV28
j_gene: TRBJ1-2
d_gene: -
CDR3aa: CASSIPWAGYTF
CDR3nt: TGTGCCAGCAGTATTCCATGGGCCGGCTACACCTTC

abundance: -
v_gene: TRBV15
j_gene: TRBJ2-1
d_gene: TRBD2
CDR3aa: CATSRPPSPSGRINEQFF
CDR3nt: TGTGCCACCAGCAGACCTCCATCTCCTAGCGGGAGAATAAATGAGCAGTTCTTC

abundance: -
v_gene: TRBV5-6
j_gene: TRBJ1-5
d_gene: TRBD1
CDR3aa: CASSSGAGGGNQPQHF
CDR3nt: TGTGCCAGCAGCTCGGGCGCAGGGGGAGGAAATCAGCCCCAGCATTTT

abundance: -
v_gene: TRBV23-1
j_gene: TRBJ1-4
d_gene: -
CDR3aa: CASSQSRARELFF
CDR3nt: TGCGCCAGCAGTCAATCTAGAGCGAGGGAACTGTTTTTT

abundance: -
v_gene: TRBV7-8
j_gene: TRBJ1-5
d_gene: -
CDR3aa: CASGRTVQPQHF
CDR3nt: TGTGCCAGCGGCCGGACTGTTCAGCCCCAGCATTTT

abundance: -
v_gene: TRBV19
j_gene: TRBJ2-3
d_gene: -
CDR3aa: CASKGASGTDTQYF
CDR3nt: TGTGCCAGTAAGGGGGCTAGCGGCACAGATACGCAGTATTTT

abundance: -
v_gene: TRBV7-2
j_gene: TRBJ1-5
d_gene: TRBD1
CDR3aa: CASSLDRGQPQHF
CDR3nt: TGTGCCAGCAGCTTAGACAGGGGCCAGCCCCAGCATTTT

abundance: -
v_gene: TRBV5-4
j_gene: TRBJ1-1
d_gene: TRBD1
CDR3aa: CASSSWTGVTEAFF
CDR3nt: TGTGCCAGCAGCTCTTGGACAGGGGTGACTGAAGCTTTCTTT

abundance: -
v_gene: TRBV3-1/TRBV3-2
j_gene: TRBJ1-2
d_gene: TRBD1
CDR3aa: CASRFGQGFGYTF
CDR3nt: TGTGCCAGTCGGTTTGGACAGGGTTTCGGCTACACCTTC

abundance: -
v_gene: TRBV11-2
j_gene: TRBJ1-4
d_gene: -
CDR3aa: CASSLIYSEKLFF
CDR3nt: TGTGCCAGCAGCTTGATTTACAGTGAAAAACTGTTTTTT

abundance: -
v_gene: TRBV6-5
j_gene: TRBJ1-3
d_gene: -
CDR3aa: CASKFPGSGNTIYF
CDR3nt: TGTGCCAGCAAGTTCCCGGGGTCTGGAAACACCATATATTTT

abundance: -
v_gene: TRBV27
j_gene: TRBJ2-2
d_gene: TRBD2
CDR3aa: CASSPLAGVHTGELFF
CDR3nt: TGTGCCAGCAGTCCCTTAGCGGGAGTGCACACCGGGGAGCTGTTTTTT

abundance: -
v_gene: TRBV5-4
j_gene: TRBJ1-5
d_gene: TRBD1
CDR3aa: CASSSQGAVNQPQHF
CDR3nt: TGTGCCAGCAGCTCACAGGGGGCGGTTAATCAGCCCCAGCATTTT

abundance: -
v_gene: TRBV19
j_gene: TRBJ1-5
d_gene: TRBD1
CDR3aa: CASSRTGGESQPQHF
CDR3nt: TGTGCCAGTAGTCGGACAGGGGGCGAGAGCCAGCCCCAGCATTTT

abundance: once
v_gene: TRBV29-1
j_gene: TRBJ1-1
d_gene: -
CDR3aa: CSVDRKLEAFF
CDR3nt: TGCAGCGTTGACAGAAAATTAGAAGCTTTCTTT

abundance: -
v_gene: TRBV7-9
j_gene: TRBJ2-1
d_gene: TRBD2
CDR3aa: CASSLGNGGSYNEQFF
CDR3nt: TGTGCCAGCAGCTTAGGAAACGGGGGGTCATACAATGAGCAGTTCTTC

abundance: -
v_gene: TRBV10-1
j_gene: TRBJ2-1
d_gene: -
CDR3aa: CASSESGGRRQFF
CDR3nt: TGCGCCAGCAGTGAGTCCGGAGGGAGGAGGCAATTCTTC

abundance: few
v_gene: TRBV6-6
j_gene: TRBJ1-1
d_gene: -
CDR3aa: CASSSPARAFF
CDR3nt: TGTGCCAGCAGCTCCCCCGCTAGAGCTTTCTTT

abundance: -
v_gene: TRBV21-1
j_gene: TRBJ1-1
d_gene: -
CDR3aa: CAKNREATEAFF
CDR3nt: TGTGCTAAAAACAGGGAAGCCACTGAAGCTTTCTTT

abundance: few
v_gene: TRBV19
j_gene: TRBJ2-7
d_gene: -
CDR3aa: CASSLKRHSYEQYF
CDR3nt: TGTGCCAGTAGTTTGAAGCGGCACTCCTACGAGCAGTACTTC

abundance: -
v_gene: TRBV2
j_gene: TRBJ1-5
d_gene: TRBD1
CDR3aa: CASRRAFPRQGNQPQHF
CDR3nt: TGTGCCAGCAGGAGGGCCTTTCCTAGACAGGGGAATCAGCCCCAGCATTTT